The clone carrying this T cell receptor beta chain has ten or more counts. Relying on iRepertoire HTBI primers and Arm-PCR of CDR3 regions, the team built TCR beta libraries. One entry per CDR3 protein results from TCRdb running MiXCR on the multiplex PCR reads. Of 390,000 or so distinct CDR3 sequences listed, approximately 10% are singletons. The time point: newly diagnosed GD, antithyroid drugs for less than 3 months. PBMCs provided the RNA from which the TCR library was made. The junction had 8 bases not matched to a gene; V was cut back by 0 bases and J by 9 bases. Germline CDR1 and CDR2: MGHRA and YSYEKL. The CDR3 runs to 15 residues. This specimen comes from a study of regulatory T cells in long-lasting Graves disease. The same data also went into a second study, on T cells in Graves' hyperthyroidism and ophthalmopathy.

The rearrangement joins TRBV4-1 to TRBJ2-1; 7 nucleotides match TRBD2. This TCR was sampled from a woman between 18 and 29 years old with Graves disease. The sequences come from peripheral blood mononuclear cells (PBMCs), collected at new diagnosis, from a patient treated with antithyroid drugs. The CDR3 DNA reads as TGCGCCAGCAGCCAAGAAGGGCGGGGGAGTGGTGAGCAGTTCTTC. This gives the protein CASSQEGRGSGEQFF.